This record looks at one T cell receptor (beta chain) sequence and its context. This record comes from a study of blood T cell repertoires in COVID-19. At the level of the study: The study drew acute and convalescent COVID-19 samples from the United States, Italy and Spain. PBMCs, B-cell-depleted T cells, or T cells provided the cDNA or gDNA that made up the material.

Original processing methods: It was from reference gene primer amplification that nucleated cell counts were estimated. Repertoires were generated with immunoSEQ multiplex PCR, while TCRdb's copy carries only in-frame clones and drops some. V, J and clone size are those of that table, while D and trimming were read from the DNA. The sample gives more than 200,000 clones, roughly 83% of which show up once; around 26% is in the top ten. Germline assignment: CDR1 SGHAT and CDR2 FQNNGV. The length of the CDR3 is 14 residues. V shed 5 bases and J 7 bases; nucleotides not matched to a gene: 2. Sequencing was carried out using peripheral blood. The rearrangement joins TRBV11-2 to TRBJ2-1, with TRBD2 matching over 13 bases. The clonotype originates from a middle-aged man with acute or convalescent COVID-19. This CDR3 is CASSRTSGSNEQFF. The CDR3 region has the DNA TGTGCCAGCAGCCGGACTAGCGGGAGTAATGAGCAGTTCTTC.